The source of this T cell receptor (beta chain) is a study of Graves' ophthalmopathy and Graves' hyperthyroidism. TCR beta CDR3 regions were amplified from RNA transcripts. HTBI-primed RT-PCR formed the first round, and a multiplex PCR formed the second. TCRdb fed the multiplex PCR reads into MiXCR, producing one record per CDR3 protein. The data contain more than 300,000 distinct CDR3 sequences, approximately 17% of them singletons. V was pared by 4 bases and J by 1 base, with 12 bases between. The CDR3 is 14 residues long. CDR1 and CDR2 (germline): SGHDT, YYEEEE. Sequencing was performed on peripheral blood. This rearrangement joins TRBV5-6 to TRBJ2-7; D may be TRBD1 (6 bases). This TCR came from an adult woman with stable Graves' hyperthyroidism. The CDR3 bases are TGTGCCAGCAGCCGAAAGACAGGATCCTACGAGCAGTACTTC. Translation: CASSRKTGSYEQYF.